A selection of T cell receptor beta chains follows, all from one sample in a study of beta chain features in type 1 diabetes. Repertoires were generated with immunoSEQ multiplex PCR, while TCRdb's copy carries only in-frame clones and drops some. Of 140,000 or so clones listed, about 13% are singletons. Sequencing input: central memory CD4+ T cells from blood. The receptors were sampled from a man in his late teens or twenties with type 1 diabetes. Both conserved end residues are part of each CDR3. D genes are given only for firm matches. Clone size is shown for a subset of rows, as once, few, many or a class of expanded clone.

D: NA
size: once
length: 14
V: TRBV2
J: TRBJ2-3
CDR3: CASSDNTGADTQYF
DNA: TGTGCCAGCAGTGATAACACCGGTGCAGATACGCAGTATTTT

D: TRBD1
size: few
length: 13
V: TRBV7-6
J: TRBJ1-1
CDR3: CASSLAETGEAFF
DNA: TGTGCCAGCAGCTTAGCGGAGACAGGGGAAGCTTTCTTT

D: NA
size: few
length: 15
V: TRBV19
J: TRBJ1-4
CDR3: CASSISAMANEKLFF
DNA: TGTGCCAGTAGTATTTCGGCAATGGCTAATGAAAAACTGTTTTTT

D: NA
size: few
length: 15
V: TRBV4-1
J: TRBJ1-1
CDR3: CASSQREGDYTEAFF
DNA: TGCGCCAGCAGCCAACGGGAGGGGGACTACACTGAAGCTTTCTTT

D: NA
size: NA
length: 13
V: TRBV29-1
J: TRBJ2-5
CDR3: CSVEPTSQETQYF
DNA: TGCAGCGTTGAGCCGACTTCCCAAGAGACCCAGTACTTC

D: TRBD1
size: few
length: 16
V: TRBV5-1
J: TRBJ1-2
CDR3: CASSLAQNLGQVPYTF
DNA: TGCGCCAGCAGCTTGGCTCAGAACCTCGGACAGGTTCCGTACACCTTC

D: NA
size: few
length: 12
V: TRBV15
J: TRBJ2-3
CDR3: CATSRDEDTQYF
DNA: TGTGCCACCAGCAGAGACGAGGATACGCAGTATTTT

D: TRBD2
size: few
length: 17
V: TRBV5-4
J: TRBJ2-1
CDR3: CASSLLSLAGGRNEQFF
DNA: TGTGCCAGCAGCTTGTTATCCCTAGCGGGGGGCCGGAATGAGCAGTTCTTC

D: NA
size: NA
length: 14
V: TRBV14
J: TRBJ1-1
CDR3: CASSQGGTSLGAFF
DNA: TGTGCCAGCAGCCAAGGAGGGACATCTCTCGGAGCTTTCTTT

D: NA
size: many
length: 15
V: TRBV6-6
J: TRBJ1-4
CDR3: CASSSGHQANEKLFF
DNA: TGTGCCAGCAGTTCGGGACACCAGGCTAATGAAAAACTGTTTTTT

D: NA
size: NA
length: 13
V: TRBV10-1
J: TRBJ2-2
CDR3: CASGTLNTGELFF
DNA: TGCGCCAGCGGGACTCTGAACACCGGGGAGCTGTTTTTT

D: TRBD1
size: few
length: 13
V: TRBV28
J: TRBJ1-4
CDR3: CAIQTGQNEKLFF
DNA: TGTGCCATCCAGACAGGGCAGAATGAAAAACTGTTTTTT

D: NA
size: many
length: 13
V: TRBV5-8
J: TRBJ2-7
CDR3: CASIDKQGYEQYF
DNA: TGTGCCAGCATCGATAAACAGGGCTACGAGCAGTACTTC

D: TRBD1
size: NA
length: 12
V: TRBV30
J: TRBJ1-2
CDR3: CAWKGTGYGYTF
DNA: TGTGCCTGGAAGGGGACAGGCTATGGCTACACCTTC

D: NA
size: many
length: 13
V: TRBV7-8
J: TRBJ2-7
CDR3: CASSLGTSGEQYF
DNA: TGTGCCAGCAGCTTGGGTACCTCGGGAGAGCAGTACTTC

D: NA
size: few
length: 13
V: TRBV6-6
J: TRBJ1-2
CDR3: CASSPGESYGYTF
DNA: TGTGCCAGCAGTCCGGGGGAGAGCTATGGCTACACCTTC

D: NA
size: few
length: 13
V: TRBV30
J: TRBJ1-5
CDR3: CAWSAGLNQPQHF
DNA: TGTGCCTGGAGTGCGGGGCTCAATCAGCCCCAGCATTTT

D: NA
size: few
length: 13
V: TRBV7-7
J: TRBJ2-5
CDR3: CASSPPGVGTQYF
DNA: TGTGCTAGCAGCCCCCCGGGAGTAGGGACCCAGTACTTC

D: TRBD1
size: NA
length: 16
V: TRBV27
J: TRBJ2-7
CDR3: CASRFSRTGSSYEQYF
DNA: TGTGCCAGCCGCTTTTCCCGGACAGGTAGCTCCTACGAGCAGTACTTC

D: TRBD2
size: NA
length: 17
V: TRBV4-2
J: TRBJ2-1
CDR3: CASSQDGLAGGYNEQFF
DNA: TGTGCCAGCAGCCAAGATGGGCTAGCGGGGGGCTACAATGAGCAGTTCTTC

D: NA
size: once
length: 15
V: TRBV5-1
J: TRBJ1-1
CDR3: CASSVGSGMNTEAFF
DNA: TGCGCCAGCAGCGTGGGGAGCGGGATGAACACTGAAGCTTTCTTT

D: TRBD1
size: NA
length: 14
V: TRBV6-5
J: TRBJ1-6
CDR3: CASSRTGLVSPLHF
DNA: TGTGCCAGCAGTCGGACAGGGCTGGTTTCACCCCTCCACTTT

D: TRBD2
size: NA
length: 15
V: TRBV9
J: TRBJ2-1
CDR3: CASSVATTSGEEQFF
DNA: TGTGCCAGCAGCGTAGCTACGACTAGCGGGGAGGAGCAGTTCTTC

D: NA
size: NA
length: 12
V: TRBV18
J: TRBJ2-7
CDR3: CASSPRSDEQYF
DNA: TGTGCCAGCTCACCACGGTCCGACGAGCAGTACTTC

D: NA
size: few
length: 14
V: TRBV7-9
J: TRBJ2-3
CDR3: CASSLGQEIDTQYF
DNA: TGTGCCAGCAGCTTAGGACAGGAGATTGATACGCAGTATTTT

D: NA
size: NA
length: 13
V: TRBV5-1
J: TRBJ2-7
CDR3: CASSYHRDGEQYF
DNA: TGCGCCAGCAGTTACCACAGGGACGGGGAGCAGTACTTC

D: NA
size: NA
length: 17
V: TRBV11-2
J: TRBJ2-1
CDR3: CASSLERGQGFHNEQFF
DNA: TGTGCCAGCAGCTTAGAACGGGGTCAGGGGTTTCACAATGAGCAGTTCTTC

D: TRBD1
size: NA
length: 12
V: TRBV25-1
J: TRBJ2-7
CDR3: CASSVGTDEQYF
DNA: TGTGCCAGCAGTGTAGGGACAGACGAGCAGTACTTC

D: NA
size: NA
length: 16
V: TRBV5-1
J: TRBJ2-5
CDR3: CASSLGGRNNQETQYF
DNA: TGCGCCAGCAGCTTGGGGGGCCGGAATAATCAAGAGACCCAGTACTTC

D: TRBD2
size: NA
length: 15
V: TRBV10-2
J: TRBJ2-1
CDR3: CASSAGTSGGSEQFF
DNA: TGCGCCAGCAGCGCGGGGACTAGCGGGGGCAGTGAGCAGTTCTTC

D: NA
size: NA
length: 17
V: TRBV14
J: TRBJ1-4
CDR3: CASSQDQIGLRREKLFF
DNA: TGTGCCAGCAGCCAAGACCAAATAGGTCTAAGGAGGGAAAAACTGTTTTTT

D: NA
size: NA
length: 13
V: TRBV7-9
J: TRBJ1-3
CDR3: CASLSPPGNTIYF
DNA: TGTGCCAGTCTCAGTCCGCCTGGAAACACCATATATTTT

D: NA
size: few
length: 13
V: TRBV7-8
J: TRBJ1-2
CDR3: CASSLGDHYGYTF
DNA: TGTGCCAGCAGCTTAGGGGACCACTATGGCTACACCTTC

D: TRBD1
size: few
length: 14
V: TRBV27
J: TRBJ1-6
CDR3: CASSFVDRTSPLHF
DNA: TGTGCCAGCAGTTTTGTGGACAGGACTTCACCCCTCCACTTT

D: NA
size: few
length: 13
V: TRBV4-1
J: TRBJ1-2
CDR3: CASSQDSDYGYTF
DNA: TGCGCCAGCAGCCAAGATTCTGACTATGGCTACACCTTC

D: TRBD1
size: NA
length: 15
V: TRBV6-5
J: TRBJ1-6
CDR3: CASSSGQGKNSPLHF
DNA: TGTGCCAGCAGTTCCGGACAGGGGAAGAATTCACCCCTCCACTTT

D: NA
size: NA
length: 12
V: TRBV4-1
J: TRBJ1-5
CDR3: CASSHPYQPQHF
DNA: TGCGCCAGCAGCCACCCATATCAGCCCCAGCATTTT

D: NA
size: few
length: 13
V: TRBV7-2
J: TRBJ1-3
CDR3: CASSPHMGNTIYF
DNA: TGTGCCAGCAGCCCACACATGGGAAACACCATATATTTT

D: NA
size: NA
length: 15
V: TRBV28
J: TRBJ2-6
CDR3: CASRRKYSGANVLTF
DNA: TGTGCCAGCAGACGAAAGTACTCTGGGGCCAACGTCCTGACTTTC

D: NA
size: NA
length: 14
V: TRBV15
J: TRBJ1-2
CDR3: CATSRGWGDYGYTF
DNA: TGTGCCACCAGCAGAGGATGGGGTGACTATGGCTACACCTTC

D: TRBD2
size: few
length: 15
V: TRBV29-1
J: TRBJ2-3
CDR3: CSVAGLAGRSDTQYF
DNA: TGCAGCGTTGCGGGACTAGCGGGGAGGTCAGATACGCAGTATTTT

D: NA
size: NA
length: 15
V: TRBV11-2
J: TRBJ2-7
CDR3: CASSLDRAGAHEQYF
DNA: TGTGCCAGCAGCTTAGATCGGGCAGGTGCCCACGAGCAGTACTTC

D: TRBD1
size: few
length: 15
V: TRBV5-4
J: TRBJ2-2
CDR3: CASSFQGANTGELFF
DNA: TGTGCCAGCAGCTTTCAGGGGGCGAACACCGGGGAGCTGTTTTTT

D: NA
size: few
length: 14
V: TRBV28
J: TRBJ2-2
CDR3: CASKISPVGGELFF
DNA: TGTGCCAGCAAAATTTCTCCAGTCGGCGGGGAGCTGTTTTTT

D: NA
size: few
length: 15
V: TRBV5-1
J: TRBJ2-7
CDR3: CASSKSGTETYEQYF
DNA: TGCGCCAGCAGCAAATCCGGGACGGAAACCTACGAGCAGTACTTC

D: NA
size: few
length: 14
V: TRBV2
J: TRBJ2-3
CDR3: CASSNTGTTDTQYF
DNA: TGTGCCAGCAGTAATACGGGGACGACAGATACGCAGTATTTT

D: TRBD1
size: few
length: 13
V: TRBV19
J: TRBJ2-7
CDR3: CASSIRTGGVVDF
DNA: TGTGCCAGTAGTATAAGGACAGGGGGCGTCGTGGACTTC

D: TRBD1
size: NA
length: 14
V: TRBV2
J: TRBJ1-5
CDR3: CASRRTGEHQPQHF
DNA: TGTGCCAGCAGAAGGACAGGGGAGCATCAGCCCCAGCATTTT

D: NA
size: NA
length: 15
V: TRBV2
J: TRBJ1-6
CDR3: CASSGPGTQGSPLHF
DNA: TGTGCCAGCAGTGGGCCGGGAACCCAGGGTTCACCCCTCCACTTT

D: TRBD2
size: many
length: 15
V: TRBV9
J: TRBJ2-1
CDR3: CASSVAGGTYNEQFF
DNA: TGTGCCAGCAGCGTAGCGGGGGGTACCTACAATGAGCAGTTCTTC

D: NA
size: NA
length: 16
V: TRBV29-1
J: TRBJ2-1
CDR3: CSVRAPQGGGLNEQFF
DNA: TGCAGCGTGAGGGCCCCACAGGGAGGAGGCCTAAATGAGCAGTTCTTC

D: NA
size: NA
length: 15
V: TRBV4-1
J: TRBJ2-1
CDR3: CASSQVHPPYNEQFF
DNA: TGCGCCAGCAGCCAAGTCCATCCCCCCTACAATGAGCAGTTCTTC

D: NA
size: few
length: 13
V: TRBV27
J: TRBJ2-7
CDR3: CAVGSPNSYEQYF
DNA: TGTGCCGTGGGCTCACCAAACTCCTACGAGCAGTACTTC